Shown below are 19 T cell receptor beta chains from a single sample sequenced in a study of identical twins. MiXCR, run by TCRdb on the 5' RACE reads, gives a single entry per CDR3 protein. The sample includes roughly 540,000 distinct CDR3 sequences, approximately 22% of them seen just once. These same data were also listed under a study on T cells expressing NK-cell markers.

The sample consisted of CD4+ T cells sorted from blood. Receptors were obtained from a woman aged 18-29 years in good health.

This clonotype was picked up many times. V usage is TRBV9 and J usage is TRBJ1-3, with TRBD1 as a possible D gene (6 bases). Trimming pared 2 bases from V and 2 bases from J, leaving 14 bases between. Germline V gene lookup returns CDR1 SGDLS and CDR2 YYNGEE. There are 16 residues in the CDR3. The CDR3, as DNA: TGTGCCAGCAGCGTCTCTCGGGCAGGGGCTGGAAACACCATATATTTT. This encodes CASSVSRAGAGNTIYF.

This clonotype was detected only a few times. V usage is TRBV15 and J usage is TRBJ1-4, with 7 bases aligning to TRBD1. Trimming at V came to 0 bases and at J to 3 bases, leaving 4 bases not matched to a gene. CDR1 and CDR2 from the germline V gene are LNHNV and YYDKDF (reference sequence). The CDR3 extends over 16 amino acids. CDR3 DNA: TGTGCCACCAGCAGAGACGGGACAGCAGCTAATGAAAAACTGTTTTTT. Translation: CATSRDGTAANEKLFF.

This clonotype appeared a few times. The chain couples TRBV10-3 to TRBJ2-7, with D uncertain. Between the trimmed V and J ends, which lost 1 base and 0 bases, there was a span of 7 bases. The CDR3 is made up of 14 amino acids. Germline V gene sequence: CDR1 ENHRY, CDR2 SYGVKD. The CDR3: CAISEFRSSYEQYF. The CDR3 DNA follows: TGTGCCATCAGTGAGTTCAGGAGCTCCTACGAGCAGTACTTC.

This clonotype was observed a handful of times. The V call is TRBV20-1, the J call TRBJ1-4; D unresolved. There are 13 residues in the CDR3. Between the trimmed V and J ends, which lost 6 bases and 6 bases, there was a span of 14 bases. Germline CDR1 reads DFQATT; CDR2 reads SNEGSKA (reference sequence). The CDR3 region is CSAMEGPDEKLFF. The DNA of the CDR3 is TGCAGTGCCATGGAAGGCCCTGATGAAAAACTGTTTTTT.

The V gene is TRBV10-3, the J gene TRBJ1-4, with D maybe TRBD1 (5 bases). Trimming left V 1 base short and J 9 bases short, with 9 bases between. Germline V gene lookup returns CDR1 ENHRY and CDR2 SYGVKD. The CDR3 loop spans 13 amino acids. The CDR3 DNA reads as TGTGCCATCAGTGAGTTGGGGACCCAAAAACTGTTTTTT. Residues: CAISELGTQKLFF.

This clonotype was seen more than once but under ten times. The V and J genes are TRBV14 and TRBJ2-1; 7 bases match TRBD2. CDR3 length: 14 amino acids. V dropped 1 base and J dropped 5; count of bases not matched to a gene: 2. Germline V CDR1 and CDR2: SGHDN, FVKESK. The DNA for the CDR3 is TGTGCCAGCAGCCAAGTTCTAGCGGACAATGAGCAGTTCTTC. Translating it yields CASSQVLADNEQFF.

The chain has TRBV11-3 and TRBJ2-3; no definite D call. V dropped 4 bases and J dropped 4 bases, with 15 bases sitting between them. Germline assignment: CDR1 SGHNT and CDR2 YENEEA. This CDR3 spans 15 amino acids. CDR3 sequence (DNA): TGTGCCAGCAGCTCCTGGAGCGCAGGAGCAGATACGCAGTATTTT. Protein sequence: CASSSWSAGADTQYF.

The chain recombines TRBV20-1 with TRBJ2-1; 8 nucleotides align to TRBD2. Trimming at V came to 0 bases and at J to 5 bases, leaving 3 bases not matched to a gene. The CDR3 extends over 14 amino acids. The germline V gene has CDR1 DFQATT and CDR2 SNEGSKA (reference sequence). The CDR3 here is CSAREGTSNNEQFF. CDR3 bases: TGCAGTGCTAGAGAGGGGACTAGTAACAATGAGCAGTTCTTC.

In this sample, this clonotype turned up a few times. The chain couples TRBV5-1 to TRBJ1-1, with TRBD1 matching 9 bases. The CDR3 totals 15 residues. Germline lookup yields CDR1 SGHRS and CDR2 YFSETQ. J lost 5 bases, V lost 4 bases, and 9 bases had no gene match. The CDR3 region has the DNA TGCGCCAGCAGCAAGGACAGGGGAAGAGGGACTGAAGCTTTCTTT. It encodes CASSKDRGRGTEAFF.

This clonotype was detected many times. The V call is TRBV6-5, the J call TRBJ2-2, with 7 bases lining up with TRBD2. Trimming at V came to 4 bases and at J to 7 bases, leaving 3 bases not matched to a gene. The CDR3 runs to 13 residues. Germline V gives CDR1 MNHEY, CDR2 SVGAGI. CDR3 bases: TGTGCCAGCAGTTTGGAGCGGGACGGGGAGCTGTTTTTT. As protein: CASSLERDGELFF.

This clonotype was found many times. The V and J genes are TRBV12-5 and TRBJ2-1; D unclear. The CDR3 totals 13 residues. Germline lookup yields CDR1 LGHNT and CDR2 FRNRAP. Trimming removed 0 bases at V and 13 bases at J, with 13 bases between. The CDR3, as DNA: TGTGCTAGTGGTTTGGTATTTGGGTTGGAACAGTTCTTC. Residues: CASGLVFGLEQFF.

V gene TRBV20-1 combines with J gene TRBJ2-1, with a weak D call TRBD2 (6 bases). This CDR3 region has 16 residues. The germline gives CDR1 DFQATT, CDR2 SNEGSKA (reference sequence). The V end was cut by 0 bases, the J end by 3 bases, with 15 bases between. CDR3 coding DNA: TGCAGTGCTAGAGATCAAGCTAGCGAAGGCTACAATGAGCAGTTCTTC. It is translated as CSARDQASEGYNEQFF.

Only a few counts were recorded for this clonotype. This chain joins TRBV7-2 and TRBJ2-1, with D unclear. The germline V and J ends were trimmed by 5 bases and 8 bases, with 16 bases remaining between them. Per germline, CDR1 SGHTA and CDR2 FQGNSA. CDR3 size: 14 residues. CDR3 loop: CASSQDRPGDEQFF. CDR3 in DNA: TGTGCCAGCAGCCAGGACCGACCAGGAGATGAGCAGTTCTTC.

The chain recombines TRBV27 with TRBJ2-2, with 11 bases aligning to TRBD2. Looked up from germline, CDR1 is MNHEY and CDR2 is SMNVEV (reference sequence). CDR3 size: 18 residues. V dropped 5 bases and J dropped 6; count of bases not matched to a gene: 14. The CDR3 sequence is CASSRKLAGVKAAGELFF. The CDR3 DNA is TGTGCCAGCAGTAGGAAACTAGCGGGAGTCAAGGCGGCCGGGGAGCTGTTTTTT.

The J gene is TRBJ2-2, the V gene TRBV20-1; TRBD1 might be the D (6 bases). CDR1 and CDR2 from the germline V gene are DFQATT and SNEGSKA (reference sequence). V lost 3 bases to trimming and J lost 4 bases, with 21 bases between them. This CDR3 spans 17 amino acids. CDR3 nucleotides: TGCAGTGCTAGTGTAACCGGGACAACCGCGTCCACCGGGGAGCTGTTTTTT. As protein: CSASVTGTTASTGELFF.

The chain is built from TRBV3-1 and TRBJ2-5, with 11 nucleotides matching TRBD2. The ends lost 0 bases at V and 5 bases at J; junction bases unmatched: 23. CDR3 length equals 22 residues. Germline lookup yields CDR1 LGHDT and CDR2 YNNKEL (reference sequence). The CDR3 loop reads CASSQELSPASGRTRHRETQYF. The CDR3 DNA reads as TGTGCCAGCAGCCAAGAATTGTCCCCCGCTAGCGGGAGGACTCGGCATCGTGAGACCCAGTACTTC.

The V and J genes are TRBV4-2 and TRBJ2-3; D is possibly TRBD1 or TRBD2 (7 bases each). Trimming removed 3 bases from V and 4 bases from J, with 17 bases in between. The CDR3 totals 16 residues. Germline V gene data show CDR1 as LGHNA and CDR2 as YNFKEQ. The CDR3 DNA reads TGTGCCAGCAGCCACCAGGGGGAGGGGCTGGCAGATACGCAGTATTTT. This sequence encodes CASSHQGEGLADTQYF.

This rearrangement joins TRBV27 to TRBJ2-3, with TRBD2 identical over 8 bases. V shed 6 bases, J shed 5 bases, and the junction held 16 bases outside the gene matches. From germline, CDR1 is MNHEY and CDR2 SMNVEV (reference sequence). The CDR3 is 17 amino acids. CDR3 sequence: CASSAGWGRGGQDTQYF. The CDR3 DNA reads TGTGCCAGCAGCGCTGGCTGGGGTCGGGGGGGCCAAGATACGCAGTATTTT.

This chain uses TRBV6-6 with TRBJ2-7; D is perhaps TRBD1 (6 bases). Trimming took off 6 bases at V and 3 bases at J, with 9 bases between the two ends. The CDR3 is made up of 12 amino acids. Germline lookup yields CDR1 MNHNY and CDR2 SVGAGI (reference sequence). The CDR3 region has the DNA TGTGCCAGCAGAGACAGGAACTACGAGCAGTACTTC. Protein product: CASRDRNYEQYF.